Below, 17 T cell receptor beta chains from the same sample are listed, as sequenced in a study of response to subunit inactivated influenza vaccine. MiXCR was run by TCRdb on the RT-PCR reads, yielding one entry per CDR3 protein. This table holds more than 700,000 distinct CDR3 sequences, about 20% found once. The material was PBMCs from blood, obtained about 5 days after vaccination. These receptors were obtained from a man aged 50-60 years who received an inactivated influenza vaccine.

The V gene is TRBV10-2, the J gene TRBJ2-7; 9 bases fit TRBD1. V shed 6 bases and J 5 bases; nucleotides not matched to a gene: 8. CDR3 size: 14 residues. CDR1 and CDR2 from the germline V gene are WSHSY and SAAADI. This chain's CDR3 is CASRGTGRFNEQYF. The DNA of the CDR3 is TGCGCCAGCAGGGGGACAGGGCGATTCAACGAGCAGTACTTC.

In its sample, this clonotype was seen a few times. The CDR3 region is CSASSTGAGSPLHF. The CDR3 DNA reads TGCAGTGCTAGCAGCACGGGGGCAGGATCACCCCTCCACTTT. The V call is TRBV20-1, the J call TRBJ1-6, with a tentative D call TRBD1 (6 bases). Germline V gives CDR1 DFQATT, CDR2 SNEGSKA (reference sequence). Between the trimmed V and J ends, which lost 3 bases and 10 bases, there was a span of 16 bases. This CDR3 region has 14 residues.

This clonotype was seen only a few times. This chain links TRBV12-3 or TRBV12-4 with TRBJ2-7; D perhaps matches TRBD1 (6 bases). The CDR3 contains 15 residues. Trimming cost V 5 bases and J 0 bases, with 14 bases left between them. The CDR3 sequence is CASSATGTPSYEQYF. CDR3 sequence (DNA): TGTGCCAGCAGTGCCACCGGGACACCCTCCTACGAGCAGTACTTC.

The rearrangement links TRBV7-2 to TRBJ2-3; D is unresolved. V was trimmed by 4 bases and J by 2 bases, leaving 10 bases between them. This CDR3 has 14 amino acids. Germline V gene data show CDR1 as SGHTA and CDR2 as FQGNSA. In DNA, the CDR3 is TGTGCCAGCAGCTCTAATCGGGTCACAGATACGCAGTATTTT. Protein product: CASSSNRVTDTQYF.

The count of this clonotype is one. V usage is TRBV4-1 and J usage is TRBJ2-6; a possible D gene is TRBD1 (6 bases). V was clipped by 1 base and J by 0 bases, with 13 bases between them. Per germline, CDR1 MGHRA and CDR2 YSYEKL. The CDR3 sequence is 18 residues long. CDR3 amino acids: CASSQVGHPPSGANVLTF. CDR3 in DNA: TGCGCCAGCAGCCAAGTGGGACACCCACCCTCTGGGGCCAACGTCCTGACTTTC.

This chain links TRBV20-1 with TRBJ2-5; 7 bases line up with TRBD1. V lost 3 bases and J lost 5; bases outside the gene matches: 9. Germline assignment: CDR1 DFQATT and CDR2 SNEGSKA (reference sequence). This CDR3 has 14 residues. CDR3: CSARRTGSLETQYF. The CDR3 DNA follows: TGCAGTGCTAGGAGGACAGGCTCCCTGGAGACCCAGTACTTC.

The J gene is TRBJ1-4, the V gene TRBV7-8; D possibly corresponds to TRBD1 (6 bases). In germline, CDR1 is SGHVS, CDR2 FQNEAQ. V lost 1 base to trimming and J lost 3 bases, with 9 bases between them. The CDR3 consists of 15 residues. CDR3 sequence: CASSLGQVPNEKLFF. Here the CDR3 DNA reads TGTGCCAGCAGCTTAGGACAGGTGCCTAATGAAAAACTGTTTTTT.

This clonotype came up a few times. This chain uses TRBV5-1 with TRBJ2-7, with 10 bases identical to TRBD2. Germline trimming cut 0 bases from V and 4 bases from J; bases unmatched to any gene: 1. CDR1 SGHRS and CDR2 YFSETQ come from the germline V gene. CDR3 length: 14 residues. CDR3 sequence (DNA): TGCGCCAGCAGCTTGGAACTAGCGGGGTACGAGCAGTACTTC. Protein product: CASSLELAGYEQYF.

This clonotype has more than one count but fewer than ten. The CDR3: CASSHPRGPVNTGELFF. The DNA for the CDR3 is TGTGCCAGCAGCCACCCGAGGGGGCCAGTGAACACCGGGGAGCTGTTTTTT. The rearrangement joins TRBV9 to TRBJ2-2; 7 nucleotides line up with TRBD1. Trimming removed 4 bases from V and 1 base from J; junction bases left unmatched: 10. Germline assignment: CDR1 SGDLS and CDR2 YYNGEE. CDR3 length equals 17 residues.

Only a few counts were recorded for this clonotype. The gene calls are TRBV28 and TRBJ1-6; D is ambiguous. Germline V gene sequence: CDR1 MDHEN, CDR2 SYDVKM. There are 14 residues in the CDR3. V gave up 5 bases and J gave up 10 bases, with 15 bases separating them. The CDR3 sequence is CASSDPTMASPLHF. The CDR3, as DNA: TGTGCCAGCAGTGACCCCACAATGGCGTCACCCCTCCACTTT.

This chain links TRBV4-1 with TRBJ1-4; TRBD1 is a possible D gene (6 bases). This CDR3 is built from 14 residues. V gave up 4 bases and J gave up 13 bases, with 19 bases separating them. CDR1 and CDR2 (germline): MGHRA, YSYEKL. For the CDR3, the DNA is TGCGCCAGCAGCCGGGACATCGTCCCCAGGGTACTGTTTTTT. Translated: CASSRDIVPRVLFF.

This clonotype has a handful of counts. The V call is TRBV20-1, the J call TRBJ2-7; 13 bases agree with TRBD2. The CDR3 runs 14 residues. Germline V gene data show CDR1 as DFQATT and CDR2 as SNEGSKA (reference sequence). V was pared by 5 bases and J by 3 bases, with 4 bases of the junction left unmatched. CDR3 in amino acids: CSADGTSGNYEQYF. The CDR3 DNA reads as TGCAGTGCTGACGGGACTAGCGGGAACTACGAGCAGTACTTC.

This clonotype was counted a few times. This chain uses TRBV30 with TRBJ2-4; D possibly corresponds to TRBD1 (6 bases). CDR1 is GTSNPN, CDR2 SVGIG, per germline (reference sequence). Trimming pared 4 bases from V and 7 bases from J, leaving 14 bases between. The CDR3 has 13 amino acids. The CDR3 nucleotides are TGTGCCTGGATGTGGGGGCCCAGCAACATTCAGTACTTC. Translating it yields CAWMWGPSNIQYF.

This clonotype has just a few counts. A junction end diverges from the germline sequence, so it may reflect a read error. This chain uses TRBV12-3 or TRBV12-4 with TRBJ2-3, with TRBD2 matching 7 bases. CDR3 size: 15 residues. CDR3 nucleotides: TGTGCCAGCAGGTTAGCGGGCACTAGCACAGATACGCAGTATTTT. This codes for CASRLAGTSTDTQYF.

V and J are TRBV29-1 and TRBJ1-5, with D tentatively TRBD1 (6 bases). This CDR3 comprises 13 residues. Germline CDR1 is SQVTM and CDR2 is ANQGSEA. V lost 5 bases, J lost 2 bases, and 10 bases lay in between. The chain's CDR3 is CSVSRGRNQPQHF. The DNA for the CDR3 is TGCAGCGTTTCCAGGGGACGCAATCAGCCCCAGCATTTT.

This clonotype has a handful of counts. This sequence joins TRBV25-1 and TRBJ1-2; no clear D gene. The V gene's germline CDR1 is MGHDK and CDR2 SYGVNS. The CDR3 contains 13 residues. With 3 bases removed from V and 4 bases from J, the gap between germline ends came to 9 bases. This CDR3 is CASSESGTYGYTF. CDR3 DNA: TGTGCCAGCAGTGAGTCAGGAACCTATGGCTACACCTTC.

This clonotype was seen just once. The rearrangement joins TRBV20-1 to TRBJ2-5, with 10 bases matching TRBD2. V lost 5 bases to trimming and J lost 1 base; unmatched junction nucleotides: 7. CDR3 length: 15 amino acids. CDR1 is DFQATT and CDR2 is SNEGSKA in the germline V gene (reference sequence). The CDR3 DNA reads as TGCAGTGCTCTCCGCCTAGCGGGGGCCCAAGAGACCCAGTACTTC. It codes for CSALRLAGAQETQYF.